The subject of this entry is one T cell receptor (beta chain). In the authors' methods: Amplification from reference gene primers served as the basis for estimated nucleated cell counts. This table comes from immunoSEQ multiplex PCR, and its TCRdb copy is limited to in-frame clones, with some not included. The V and J calls and clone size are taken from that table; D and trimming were inferred from the DNA. The table shows about 440,000 clones, with around 89% occurring only once. Germline values: CDR1 GTSNPN, CDR2 SVGIG (reference sequence). Deletions cut 5 bases from V and 1 base from J, with 6 bases between. CDR3 length: 11 residues. The data were obtained in a study of blood T cell repertoires in COVID-19. Study context: The origin of the acute and convalescent COVID-19 samples was the United States, Italy and Spain. From T cells, B-cell-depleted T cells, or PBMCs came the material, which was cDNA or gDNA.

This receptor was obtained from a woman aged 25 to 39 with acute or convalescent COVID-19. The chain is built from TRBV30 and TRBJ2-7; D tentatively fits TRBD1 or TRBD2 (5 bases each). The specimen sequenced was peripheral blood. The CDR3 DNA sequence: TGTGCCTGGGAGGGGTCCTACGAGCAGTACTTC. This codes for CAWEGSYEQYF.